The 2 T cell receptor beta chains below come from one sample, sequenced in a study of cytomegalovirus exposure and HLA in healthy donors. A multiplex PCR was run with 60 Vbeta primers and 13 Jbeta primers. Assay used: immunoSEQ multiplex PCR; TCRdb lists only in-frame clones, some missing. In the table there are some 150,000 clones, around 77% of which are singletons. The sample taken for sequencing was PBMCs. The source of these receptors is a man aged 55 to 70 in good health and CMV-seronegative.

This clone has a handful of counts. Other DNA sequences within the sample encode an identical CDR3. The chain joins TRBV5-4 to TRBJ1-1; a possible D gene is TRBD1 (6 bases). The germline V gene encodes CDR1 SGHNT and CDR2 YYREEE (reference sequence). V was cut by 4 bases and J by 0 bases, with 13 bases left in between. This CDR3 region has 15 residues. CDR3 sequence reads: CASSPLTGVNTEAFF. Written as DNA, the CDR3 is TGTGCCAGCAGCCCGTTGACAGGAGTGAACACTGAAGCTTTCTTT.

The chain couples TRBV7-9 to TRBJ2-3; TRBD2 might be the D (6 bases). V was clipped by 9 bases and J by 2 bases, with 15 bases between them. Germline lookup yields CDR1 SEHNR and CDR2 FQNEAQ (reference sequence). The CDR3 length is 14 residues. The CDR3 loop reads CARTPGGNTDTQYF. Here the CDR3 DNA reads TGTGCCAGAACCCCCGGAGGGAACACAGATACGCAGTATTTT.